Sequencing of this T cell receptor beta chain was carried out in a study of blood T cell repertoires in COVID-19. Study-level background: Material from acute and convalescent COVID-19 was sourced from the United States, Italy and Spain. T cells, B-cell-depleted T cells, or PBMCs provided the cDNA or gDNA that served as material.

TCRdb keeps only in-frame clones here, not all; method: immunoSEQ multiplex PCR. Found here are roughly 250,000 clones, roughly 84% of them singletons; the top ten hold approximately 2.1%. V lost 5 bases to trimming and J lost 0 bases, with 10 bases between them. Germline V CDR1 and CDR2: SGHVS, FNYEAQ. The CDR3 is 15 amino acids. This receptor was identified in a woman aged 40 to 50 who had recovered from COVID-19. V gene TRBV7-6 combines with J gene TRBJ2-2; maybe TRBD2 (5 bases). Sequencing used peripheral blood. As DNA, the CDR3 is TGTGCCAGCAGCCAAGCACTAGCGAACACCGGGGAGCTGTTTTTT. Translating it yields CASSQALANTGELFF.